Reported below is one TCR beta chain. Its antigen specificity is not known. It has no much larger one-base neighbor in the sample; base qualities were not kept. The data belong to a study of Ad26.COV2.S vaccination and SARS-CoV-2 variants (TCRdb year 2021). For the study in its entirety: Donors in the vaccine arm were drawn from COV1001, a multicentre, randomized, double-blind, placebo-controlled phase I-IIa trial testing Ad26.COV2.S in healthy adults. Dosing of Ad26.COV2.S was intramuscular, at either 5x10^10 or 1x10^11 viral particles, delivered as one shot or as two shots spaced 56 days apart. TCRbeta repertoire sequencing was used to assess the specificity and breadth of SARS-CoV-2-reactive T cell receptors after Ad26.COV2.S vaccination. The TCR-sequenced set comprised about 32 samples: around 20 Ad26.COV2.S vaccine recipients, 5 placebo recipients and 8 SARS-CoV-2 convalescent individuals. Trial participants were randomized into five groups of five: low-dose or high-dose Ad26.COV2.S given once or twice, or placebo on both occasions. Investigators remained blinded to trial group allocation during experiments and outcome assessment.

The CDR3 sequence holds 17 residues, the cysteine and phenylalanine included. The read is trimmed to its CDR3 DNA, 51 bases read in frame from base 1. From a lookup of the germline V gene, CDR1 and CDR2 are SGDLS and YYNGEE. Clipping removes 0 bases from V and 2 bases from J, with 8 as the unmatched junction base count. General conclusions and limits of the study: Comparable non-spike TCR breadth was observed between vaccine and placebo recipients, consistent with only spike being contained in the vaccine. Higher spike-specific TCR breadth was observed in Ad26.COV2.S recipients than in placebo recipients (P = 0.0014). After vaccination, spike-specific CD8+ and CD4+ T cell responses were reported to show substantial breadth. The study was not powered for comparison of responses between vaccine doses or regimens. According to the authors, total T cell responses may have been underestimated by the TCR breadth and depth analyses.

The immunoSEQ Assay was used to sequence TCRbeta CDR3 regions. After extraction, genomic DNA underwent amplification by bias-controlled multiplex PCR, followed by high-throughput sequencing. The authors' analysis ran thus. Collapsing and filtering of sequences were performed to quantify the absolute abundance of each unique TCRbeta CDR3 region. T cell fraction was estimated by normalization of TCRbeta template counts to usable DNA, with usable DNA being measured through amplification of reference genes present in all nucleated cells. Repertoire TCRs were annotated as SARS-CoV-2-specific when V gene, CDR3 amino acid sequence and J gene were exactly matched to a known reactive TCR set. The reference SARS-CoV-2 TCR set came from MIRA and was filtered for enrichment in COVID-19-positive ImmuneCODE repertoires, removing public or cross-reactive TCRs. Drawing on the MIRA antigens, annotated TCRs were analysed further at the level of specific ORF or position within ORF. Breadth was defined as the number of annotated unique rearrangements divided by the total number of unique productive rearrangements, and depth was defined as the summed frequency of the annotated unique rearrangements. Group comparisons of TCR breadth used two-sided Wilcoxon rank-sum tests. Sourced from immuneACCESS, this table was stored by TCRdb with only in-frame sequences that have V and J called. A share of the clones is absent; for the studies checked, an unresolved V gene accounts for under half, and the remainder has no known explanation. The DNA was the basis for D and trimming; V, J and clone size are from that table. The sample includes roughly 300,000 clones, with 75% to 90% observed a single time. The ten largest clones capture roughly a tenth of the sample.

This specimen's treatment or condition label, interpreted: over 15 received Ad26.COV2.S at low or high dose, single or two shots; several received placebo; per-sample allocation not given. Repertoires of vaccine and placebo recipients were sequenced from samples taken on day 63 after the first injection. In Cohort 1b, 25 to 30 adults aged 18-55 years were enrolled at a single site in Boston, USA, between 29 July and 7 August 2020. Ad26.COV2.S consisted of a replication-incompetent adenovirus type 26 vector by which a prefusion-stabilized SARS-CoV-2 spike protein from the original Wuhan strain was expressed.

The chain employs TRBV9 and TRBJ2-1, with 7 bases in between that match TRBD2. Source: peripheral blood, taken in a trial of Ad26.COV2.S vaccine versus placebo. The TCR sequence derives from a person between 18 and 65 years old who received the Ad26.COV2.S COVID-19 vaccine or a placebo. Here is the DNA: TGTGCCAGCAGCGTAGGTCCGGCTAGCGGACCCTACAATGAGCAGTTCTTC. Its coded protein is CASSVGPASGPYNEQFF.